The clone carrying this T cell receptor beta chain turned up a few times. Antigen: not known. From the reads, TCRdb called clonotypes with MiXCR, one entry per CDR3 protein. Counted here are 250,000 to 300,000 distinct CDR3 sequences, about a quarter occurring once; the ten biggest clones make up about 15%. These data are taken from a study of T cell repertoires in cytomegalovirus infection. Study at large: Signatures in public TCR beta sequences pointed to both CMV infection and matching HLA type. Study outcomes and limitations: HLA-C-restricted TCR beta clonotypes specific for CMV led the ex vivo response.

The origin of this receptor is a human donor in good health (CMV status not recorded). Some clones in this sample may be carry-over from other donors' samples. Sample: PBMCs.

The CDR3 DNA is TGTGCCAGCAGTTACCTGCCTGCCTGGGGGTATAATCAGCCCCAGCATTTT. This translates into CASSYLPAWGYNQPQHF. The genes are TRBV6-2 or TRBV6-3 and TRBJ1-5, with D possibly matching TRBD1 (5 bases). This CDR3 is 17 amino acids long. The V and J ends lost 2 bases and 4 bases respectively, with 18 bases between them. Germline CDR1 reads MNHEY; CDR2 reads SVGEGT.